A single sample is the source of the 2 T cell receptor beta chains below, sequenced in a study of CD8+CD57+ T cells in acquired aplastic anemia (dated by TCRdb to the late 2010s). Sequencing took place on an Illumina HiSeq 2000. TCR beta VDJ combination and CDR3 sequence profiling used genomic DNA as the template. Using fastp at Q25 and MiXCR, TCRdb reprocessed the public reads and kept productive beta chains. CDR3 protein duplicates are merged, each entry listing the most common genes and DNA. The sample records 150,000 to 200,000 distinct CDR3 sequences, just under 45% of which are singletons. The ten largest clones add up to under 1.2% of the sample. Sequencing was done on a sample of sorted CD4+, CD8+, or CD8+CD57+ T cells (not recorded which) from PBMCs. The source of these receptors is a human donor in good health.

This clonotype was detected a few times. Possible read error: a much larger clone is one base away. The chain combines TRBV7-9 with TRBJ1-2; TRBD1 matches 9 bases. Germline loops: CDR1 SEHNR, CDR2 FQNEAQ (reference sequence). This CDR3 spans 15 amino acids. CDR3 sequence: CASTQAGQGNYGHTF. As DNA, the CDR3 is TGTGCCAGCACCCAGGCGGGACAGGGTAACTATGGCCACACCTTC.

The chain couples TRBV7-8 to TRBJ2-5, with D perhaps matching TRBD2 (6 bases). CDR1 and CDR2 from the germline V gene are SGHVS and FQNEAQ. This CDR3 has 13 residues. The V and J ends lost 4 bases and 4 bases respectively, with 10 bases between them. The CDR3, as DNA: TGTGCCAGCAGCTCAGGGACTGGAGAGACCCAGTACTTC. Its protein product is CASSSGTGETQYF. The full variable domain, completed using reference TRBV7-8 and TRBJ2-5, is GAGVSQSPRYKVAKRGQDVALRCDPISGHVSLFWYQQALGQGPEFLTYFQNEAQLDKSGLPSDRFFAERPEGSVSTLKIQRTQQEDSAVYLCASSSGTGETQYFGPGTRLLVL.